The sequence of this TCR beta chain was determined in a study of T cells in localized non-small cell lung cancer. Study-wide findings and caveats: Among the tissues sampled, uninvolved adjacent lung had the highest T cell clonality, above tumor. Since sequencing was restricted to only one region of the tumor, intratumor heterogeneity remains a possibility.

Produced via immunoSEQ multiplex PCR; TCRdb's table is partial and in-frame only. The sample lists 20,000 to 30,000 clones; around 90% were seen once. This CDR3 region has 16 residues. CDR1 is ENHRY, CDR2 SYGVKD, per germline. V was clipped by 4 bases and J by 4 bases; unmatched bases: 4. Concerning this clone: Its target is not known.

The gene calls are TRBV10-3 and TRBJ2-3; 14 nucleotides line up with TRBD2. Sequencing was performed on peripheral blood, taken before any cancer treatment. The TCR sequence derives from a man between 40 and 75 years old with stage III squamous cell lung carcinoma. Written as DNA, the CDR3 is TGTGCCATCAGTGGGGGGACTAGCGGGGGCCCAGATACGCAGTATTTT. This gives the protein CAISGGTSGGPDTQYF.